One sample yielded the 12 T cell receptor beta chains listed below, sequenced in a study of T cells in women clearing cervical HPV infection. Sequenced by immunoSEQ multiplex PCR; TCRdb stores in-frame clones only, minus some. This table lists around 21,000 clones. Sequencing was performed on blood buffy coat. These receptors all stem from a woman aged 18-70 years with a cervical HPV16 infection that either progressed to CIN3+ or cleared (not recorded which).

About this clone: The read is 3 residues too short to cover the CDR3 end, so that end is filled in from the germline J gene. V gene TRBV7-6 combines with J gene TRBJ1-5; weak D call: TRBD1 (6 bases). The CDR3 is 14 amino acids. The germline V gene has CDR1 SGHVS and CDR2 FNYEAQ. V was shortened by 0 bases and J by 4 bases, with 7 bases between the two germline ends. Partial CDR3 DNA: TGTGCCAGCAGCTTAGCGGGGGCAAATCAGCCC. Its translation is CASSLAGANQP. The entire CDR3 protein reads CASSLAGANQPQHF.

Regarding this clone: The read terminates 3 residues before the CDR3 end, so the remaining end is supplied by the germline J gene. At the DNA level, this CDR3 is encoded by other sequences in the same sample as well. V usage is TRBV18 and J usage is TRBJ2-1; 8 bases are a match to TRBD2. The CDR3 covers 18 residues. The germline V gene encodes CDR1 KGHSH and CDR2 LQKENI. V was pared by 6 bases and J by 0 bases, with 13 bases of the junction left unmatched. The CDR3 bases that were read are TGTGCCAGCTCCCCCCCGCAGCGGGGGTGCCCCTCCTACAATGAG. This encodes CASSPPQRGCPSYNE. The whole CDR3 is CASSPPQRGCPSYNEQFF.

Regarding this clone: Sequencing ends 3 residues short of the CDR3 end; the germline J gene provides the rest. V and J are TRBV6-2 or TRBV6-3 and TRBJ2-3; 11 nucleotides align to TRBD2. V lost 6 bases to trimming and J lost 4 bases; unmatched junction nucleotides: 6. Germline V CDR1 and CDR2: MNHEY, SVGEGT. This CDR3 is built from 15 residues. Incomplete CDR3 DNA: TGTGCCAGCAGCCTACTAGCGGGAGCACCAGATACG. It codes for CASSLLAGAPDT. The whole CDR3 reads CASSLLAGAPDTQYF.

Details on this clone: The missing CDR3 end, 3 residues past where the read stops, is filled in from the germline J gene. The chain carries TRBV7-2 and TRBJ2-1; D remains ambiguous. CDR1 is SGHTA and CDR2 is FQGNSA in the germline V gene. This CDR3 comprises 14 residues. The V end lost 2 bases, the J end lost 5 bases, and 10 bases lay between the germline ends. CDR3 sequence: CASSLMAPDNEQFF. The covered CDR3 bases are TGTGCCAGCAGCTTAATGGCCCCTGACAATGAG.

A note on this clone: An end of the junction differs from the germline gene, which may be a read error. The CDR3 goes on 3 residues after the read ends, and that part is filled in from the germline J gene. The rearrangement uses TRBV4-2 and TRBJ2-2; D possibly corresponds to TRBD2 (6 bases). The CDR3 has 15 residues. The V gene's germline CDR1 is LGHNA and CDR2 YNFKEQ. The CDR3 loop is CASSQVGEDTGELFF. CDR3 bases read: TGCGCCAGCAGCCAAGTAGGGGAGGACACCGGGGAG.

Notes on this clone: The CDR3 end falls 3 residues outside the read, so it is completed with the germline J gene. The chain carries TRBV19 and TRBJ2-1, with TRBD1 matching over 8 bases. Germline-derived CDR1 and CDR2 are LNHDA and SQIVND (reference sequence). CDR3 size: 16 residues. V gave up 5 bases and J gave up 8 bases; unmatched junction bases: 14. Incomplete CDR3 DNA: TGTGCCAGTAGTCCCCGGAGACAGGGGTGGCAGTATGAG. This translates into CASSPRRQGWQYE. The full-length CDR3 reads as CASSPRRQGWQYEQFF. Variable domain in full (rest from reference TRBV19 and TRBJ2-1): DGGITQSPKYLFRKEGQNVTLSCEQNLNHDAMYWYRQDPGQGLRLIYYSQIVNDFQKGDIAEGYSVSREKKESFPLTVTSAQKNPTAFYLCASSPRRQGWQYEQFFGPGTRLTVL.

A word on this clone: The CDR3 extends 3 residues past the end of the read, so its final part is completed from the germline J gene. This rearrangement joins TRBV5-4 to TRBJ2-5; D perhaps matches TRBD1 (5 bases). CDR3 size: 13 residues. Germline CDR1 SGHNT, CDR2 YYREEE (reference sequence). The V end lost 1 base, the J end lost 2 bases, and 6 bases lay between the germline ends. The CDR3 is CASSLQGQETQYF. The CDR3 bases that were read are TGTGCCAGCAGCTTGCAGGGACAAGAGACC.

With respect to this clone: The CDR3 end lies 3 residues beyond the end of the read and is filled in from the germline J gene. The genes are TRBV5-1 and TRBJ1-2, with D possibly TRBD1 on 5 matching bases. The CDR3 contains 18 residues. The germline V gene encodes CDR1 SGHRS and CDR2 YFSETQ. The germline V and J ends were trimmed by 4 bases and 4 bases, with 26 bases remaining between them. The CDR3 DNA, read in part, is TGCGCCAGCAGCCAAGGAAACTTATTCCGGGAGAGGGGCTATGGC. It specifies CASSQGNLFRERGYG. The CDR3 as a whole reads CASSQGNLFRERGYGYTF.

Regarding this clone: The read finishes 3 residues shy of the CDR3 end, and the germline J gene is used to complete it. The chain has TRBV18 and TRBJ1-2; possibly TRBD1 for D (6 bases). CDR1 is KGHSH and CDR2 is LQKENI in the germline V gene. The CDR3 sequence is 16 residues long. Trimming removed 1 base from V and 6 bases from J, with 18 bases in between. The CDR3: CASSPLHLQGEDGYTF. Partial CDR3 DNA: TGTGCCAGCTCACCACTGCATTTACAGGGCGAGGATGGC.

On this clone: The read terminates 3 residues before the CDR3 end, so the remaining end is supplied by the germline J gene. This sequence joins TRBV20-1 and TRBJ2-1, with 8 bases matching TRBD1. The V segment lost 5 bases and the J segment 3 bases; nucleotides outside the gene matches: 6. The CDR3 has 14 residues. Germline-derived CDR1 and CDR2 are DFQATT and SNEGSKA (reference sequence). The sequenced CDR3 bases are TGCAGTGCTCGGGGACAGGTGAACTACAATGAG. This translates into CSARGQVNYNE. The CDR3, in full, reads CSARGQVNYNEQFF.

As for this clone: The CDR3 goes on 3 residues after the read ends, and that part is filled in from the germline J gene. This chain connects TRBV19 to TRBJ2-7, with 8 bases aligning to TRBD2. V dropped 5 bases and J dropped 4; count of bases not matched to a gene: 4. The CDR3 runs to 13 residues. Germline CDR1 LNHDA, CDR2 SQIVND (reference sequence). CDR3 residues: CASSGLAGYEQYF. The CDR3 bases that were read are TGTGCCAGTAGTGGCCTAGCGGGTTACGAG.

A word on this clone: The read is 3 residues too short to cover the CDR3 end, so that end is filled in from the germline J gene. The chain has TRBV19 and TRBJ2-5; 7 nucleotides match TRBD2. V was pared by 0 bases and J by 4 bases, with 8 bases of the junction left unmatched. CDR3 length equals 16 residues. The germline CDR1 and CDR2 sequences are LNHDA and SQIVND (reference sequence). CDR3 residues: CASSIEEREGRETQYF. The covered CDR3 bases are TGTGCCAGTAGTATAGAGGAGCGGGAAGGACGAGAGACC. The full variable domain, rest sourced from reference TRBV19 and TRBJ2-5, is DGGITQSPKYLFRKEGQNVTLSCEQNLNHDAMYWYRQDPGQGLRLIYYSQIVNDFQKGDIAEGYSVSREKKESFPLTVTSAQKNPTAFYLCASSIEEREGRETQYFGPGTRLLVL.